The clone carrying this TCR beta chain was picked up many times. Its antigen is unidentified. The record originates from a study of T cell repertoires in cytomegalovirus infection. At the level of the study: Based on public TCR beta signatures, there were indications of CMV infection and of a matching HLA type.

Findings and caveats of the study: Carriers of CMV plus the relevant HLA were identified by cumulative public TCR beta family frequency. HLA-C-restricted CMV clonotypes gave the most frequent clonotype in two of eight donors.

TCRdb reanalysed the reads using MiXCR and keeps one entry per CDR3 protein. The sample has around 250,000 distinct CDR3 sequences, approximately 17% seen once. This receptor was obtained from a human donor in good health (CMV status not recorded). Some clones in this sample may be carry-over from other donors' samples. Sequenced sample: CD8+ T cells from PBMCs.

The CDR3 loop reads CASSPTGAITDTQYF. The CDR3 DNA is TGTGCCAGCAGCCCCACAGGGGCCATCACAGATACGCAGTATTTT. The rearrangement joins TRBV7-6 to TRBJ2-3, with TRBD1 identical over 7 bases. The CDR3 covers 15 residues. Germline lookup yields CDR1 SGHVS and CDR2 FNYEAQ. J was trimmed by 2 bases and V by 5 bases; bases with no gene match: 7.